This T cell receptor beta chain was sequenced during a study of blood T cell repertoires in COVID-19. Only in-frame clones appear in the TCRdb table, and some are missing; sequencing was by immunoSEQ multiplex PCR. The data contain 240,000 or so clones, about three quarters of them seen just once; the ten biggest clones take up around 3.4%. The sequence was collected from an elderly woman with acute or convalescent COVID-19. The sequenced sample was peripheral blood.

For the CDR3, the DNA is TGTGCCAGCAGCCCTTCGACTAGCGGGAGCCACGAGCAGTACTTC. This sequence encodes CASSPSTSGSHEQYF. The chain carries TRBV9 and TRBJ2-7; 12 positions agree with TRBD2. The CDR3 contains 15 residues. Trimming cost V 4 bases and J 5 bases; bases outside gene matches: 7. In germline, CDR1 is SGDLS, CDR2 YYNGEE. Full variable domain (remainder filled in from reference TRBV9 and TRBJ2-7): DSGVTQTPKHLITATGQRVTLRCSPRSGDLSVYWYQQSLDQGLQFLIQYYNGEERAKGNILERFSAQQFPDLHSELNLSSLELGDSALYFCASSPSTSGSHEQYFGPGTRLTVT.